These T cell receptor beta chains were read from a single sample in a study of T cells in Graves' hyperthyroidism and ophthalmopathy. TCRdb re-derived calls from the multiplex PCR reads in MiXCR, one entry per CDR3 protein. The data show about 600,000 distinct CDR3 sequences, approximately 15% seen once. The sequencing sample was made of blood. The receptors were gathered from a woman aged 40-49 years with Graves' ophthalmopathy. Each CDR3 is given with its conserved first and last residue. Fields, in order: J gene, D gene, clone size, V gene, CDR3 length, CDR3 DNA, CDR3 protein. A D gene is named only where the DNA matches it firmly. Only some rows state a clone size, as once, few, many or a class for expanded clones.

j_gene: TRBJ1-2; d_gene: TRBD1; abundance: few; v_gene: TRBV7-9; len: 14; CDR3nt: TGTGCCAGCAGCGTCAACGGACAGGGGAAAGGCTACACCTTC; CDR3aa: CASSVNGQGKGYTF
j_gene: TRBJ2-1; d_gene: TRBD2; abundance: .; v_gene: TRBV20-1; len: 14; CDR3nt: TGCAGTGCAAGAGGACTAGCGGGGCGGAGTGAGCAGTTCTTC; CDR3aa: CSARGLAGRSEQFF
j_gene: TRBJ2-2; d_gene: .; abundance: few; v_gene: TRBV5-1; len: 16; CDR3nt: TGCGCCAGCAGCTTGTCTATATGGGGCGACACCGGGGAGCTGTTTTTT; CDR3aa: CASSLSIWGDTGELFF
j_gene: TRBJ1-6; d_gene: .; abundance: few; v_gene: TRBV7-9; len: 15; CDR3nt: TGTGCCAGCAGCTTGCAGTATGGGGACGGTTCACCCCTCCACTTT; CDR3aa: CASSLQYGDGSPLHF
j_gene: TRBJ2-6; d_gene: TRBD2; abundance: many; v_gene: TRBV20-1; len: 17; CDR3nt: TGCAGTGCTAGTGGGCTAGCGGGATTAGTCCGGGCCAACGTCCTGACTTTC; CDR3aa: CSASGLAGLVRANVLTF
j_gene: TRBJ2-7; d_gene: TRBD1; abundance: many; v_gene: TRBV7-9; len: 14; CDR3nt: TGTGCCAGCAGCTTAGTGACAGGGGGATACGAGCAGTACTTC; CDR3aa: CASSLVTGGYEQYF
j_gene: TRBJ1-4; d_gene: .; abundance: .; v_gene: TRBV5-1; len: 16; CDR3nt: TGCGCCAGCAGCTTGGCGCCCCGGGACTTTAATGAAAAACTGTTTTTT; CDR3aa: CASSLAPRDFNEKLFF
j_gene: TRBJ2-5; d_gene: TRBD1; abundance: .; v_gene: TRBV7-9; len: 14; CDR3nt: TGTGCCAGCAGCTTGTTGACAGGGCCCGAGACCCAGTACTTC; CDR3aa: CASSLLTGPETQYF
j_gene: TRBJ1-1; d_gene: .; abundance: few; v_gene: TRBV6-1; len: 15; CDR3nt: TGTGCCAGCAGAGCACATCGGGGGGTAGACACTGAAGCTTTCTTT; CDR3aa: CASRAHRGVDTEAFF
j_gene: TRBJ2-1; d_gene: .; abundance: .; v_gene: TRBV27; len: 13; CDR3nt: TGTGCCAGCAGTTTATCTGGACGGGACGAGCAGTTCTTC; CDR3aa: CASSLSGRDEQFF
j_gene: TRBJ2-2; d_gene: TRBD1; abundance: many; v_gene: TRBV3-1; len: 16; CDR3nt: TGTGCCAGCAGCCTACAGGGACAGGTTTTTACCGGGGAGCTGTTTTTT; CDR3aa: CASSLQGQVFTGELFF
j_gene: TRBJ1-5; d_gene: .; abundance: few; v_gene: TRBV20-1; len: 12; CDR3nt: TGCAGTGCTAGATGGGGGATTCAGCCCCAGCATTTT; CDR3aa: CSARWGIQPQHF
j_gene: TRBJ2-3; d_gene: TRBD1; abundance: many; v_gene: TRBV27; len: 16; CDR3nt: TGTGCCAGCAGCCCAAACCGGGACAGGGCAAAAGATACGCAGTATTTT; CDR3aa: CASSPNRDRAKDTQYF
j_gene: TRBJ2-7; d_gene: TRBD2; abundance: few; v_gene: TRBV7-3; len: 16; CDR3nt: TGTGCCAGCAGCTTAACCCCTACTAGCGGGCGCTACGAGCAGTACTTC; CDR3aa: CASSLTPTSGRYEQYF
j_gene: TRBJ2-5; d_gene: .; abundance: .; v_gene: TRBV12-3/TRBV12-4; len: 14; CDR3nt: TGTGCCAGCAGATCAACTAGTGGGGGAGAGACCCAGTACTTC; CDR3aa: CASRSTSGGETQYF
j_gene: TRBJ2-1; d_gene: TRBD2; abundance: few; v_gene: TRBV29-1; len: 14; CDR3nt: TGCAGCGTTGACGGAGGCGGGAGGGGCAATGAGCAGTTCTTC; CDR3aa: CSVDGGGRGNEQFF
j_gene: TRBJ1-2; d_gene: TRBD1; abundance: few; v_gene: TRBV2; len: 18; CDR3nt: TGTGCCAGCAAGGGCCAGGGACAGGGGAACCTAATGAACTATGGCTACACCTTC; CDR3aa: CASKGQGQGNLMNYGYTF
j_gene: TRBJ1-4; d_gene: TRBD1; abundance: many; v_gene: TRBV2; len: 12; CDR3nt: TGTGCCAACAAGGACAGGGGCGAAAAACTGTTTTTT; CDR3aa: CANKDRGEKLFF
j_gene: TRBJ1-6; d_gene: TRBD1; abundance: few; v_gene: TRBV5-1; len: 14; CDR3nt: TGCGCCAGCAGCCCCGGGACAGTACGTTCACCCCTCCACTTT; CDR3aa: CASSPGTVRSPLHF
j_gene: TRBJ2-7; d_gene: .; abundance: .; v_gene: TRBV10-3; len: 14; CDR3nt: TGTGCCATCAGGCGACAGCAAAGCTCCTACGAGCAGTACTTC; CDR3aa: CAIRRQQSSYEQYF
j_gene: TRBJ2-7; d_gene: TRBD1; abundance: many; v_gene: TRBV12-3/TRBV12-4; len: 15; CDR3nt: TGTGCCAGCAGTGGGGACAGCGTTTACACCTACGAGCAGTACTTC; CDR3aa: CASSGDSVYTYEQYF
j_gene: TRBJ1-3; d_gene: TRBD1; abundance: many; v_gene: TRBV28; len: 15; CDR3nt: TGTGCCAGCAGCCATGGGACAGGGGCTGGAAACACCATATATTTT; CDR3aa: CASSHGTGAGNTIYF
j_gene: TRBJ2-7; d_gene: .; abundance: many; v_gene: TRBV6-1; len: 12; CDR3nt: TGTGCCAGCAGTTTTGGACCCTACGAGCAGTACTTC; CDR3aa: CASSFGPYEQYF
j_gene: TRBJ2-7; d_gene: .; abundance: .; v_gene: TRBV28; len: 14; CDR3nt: TGTGCCAGCAGTTTCACATCGACCGAATACGAGCAGTACTTC; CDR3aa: CASSFTSTEYEQYF
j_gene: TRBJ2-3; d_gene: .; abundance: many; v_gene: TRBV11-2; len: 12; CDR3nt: TGTGCCAGCGGATACACCGCAGATACGCAGTATTTT; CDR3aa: CASGYTADTQYF
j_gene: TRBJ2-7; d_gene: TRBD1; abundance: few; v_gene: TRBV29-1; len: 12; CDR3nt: TGCAGCGTCGGGACAGGAGCCTACGAGCAGTACTTC; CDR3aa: CSVGTGAYEQYF
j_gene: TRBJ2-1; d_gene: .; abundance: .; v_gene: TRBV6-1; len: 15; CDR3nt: TGTGCCAGCACCACTGGGGGACACTCCTACAATGAGCAGTTCTTC; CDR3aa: CASTTGGHSYNEQFF
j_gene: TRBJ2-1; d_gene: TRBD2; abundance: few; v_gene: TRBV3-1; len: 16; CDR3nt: TGTGCCAGCTGCCGGGCTAGCGGGGGCCAATACAATGAGCAGTTCTTC; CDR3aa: CASCRASGGQYNEQFF
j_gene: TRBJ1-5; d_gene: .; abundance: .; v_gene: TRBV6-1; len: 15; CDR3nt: TGTGCCAGCAGTGAGACCCGGGACAAAAATCAGCCCCAGCATTTT; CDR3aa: CASSETRDKNQPQHF
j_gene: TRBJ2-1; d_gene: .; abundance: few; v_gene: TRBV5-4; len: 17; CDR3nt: TGTGCCAGCAGCTTGGGTGTTAGTTTCAGCTCCTACAATGAGCAGTTCTTC; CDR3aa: CASSLGVSFSSYNEQFF
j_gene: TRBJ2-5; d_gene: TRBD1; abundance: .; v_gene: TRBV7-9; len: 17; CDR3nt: TGTGCCAGCAGCCTCTGGACAGGGGGCAAAAGGGGAGAGACCCAGTACTTC; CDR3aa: CASSLWTGGKRGETQYF
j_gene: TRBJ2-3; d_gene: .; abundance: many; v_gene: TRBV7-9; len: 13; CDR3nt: TGTGCCAGCAGCTTAGCCGGACAGAGGACGCAGTATTTT; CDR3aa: CASSLAGQRTQYF
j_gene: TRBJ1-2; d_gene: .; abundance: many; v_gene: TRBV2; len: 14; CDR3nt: TGTGCCAGCAGCCGGGACAACCTTCTGCCTGGCTACACCTTC; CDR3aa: CASSRDNLLPGYTF
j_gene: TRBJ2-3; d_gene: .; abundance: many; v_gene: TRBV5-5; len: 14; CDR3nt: TGTGCCAGCAGCAACCCATTTCGAGCAGATACGCAGTATTTT; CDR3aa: CASSNPFRADTQYF
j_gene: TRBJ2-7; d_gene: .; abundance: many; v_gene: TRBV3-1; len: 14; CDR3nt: TGTGCCAGCAGCCAAGAATTGCGTGGGACGGAGCAGTACTTC; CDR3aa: CASSQELRGTEQYF
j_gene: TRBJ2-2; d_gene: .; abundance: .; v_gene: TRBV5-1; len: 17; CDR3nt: TGCGCCAGCAGCTTAGGGGGGGCACGGACGAACACCGGGGAGCTGTTTTTT; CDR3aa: CASSLGGARTNTGELFF
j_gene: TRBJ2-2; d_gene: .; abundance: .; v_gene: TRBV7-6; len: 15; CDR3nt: TGTGCCAGCAGCTTCGGCGGGGGCGAGGCCGGGGAGCTGTTTTTT; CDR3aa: CASSFGGGEAGELFF
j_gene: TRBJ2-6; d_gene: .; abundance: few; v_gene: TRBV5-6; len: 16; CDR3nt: TGTGCCAGCAGTTTACGGACAGCCTCTGGGGCCAACGTCCTGACTTTC; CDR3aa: CASSLRTASGANVLTF
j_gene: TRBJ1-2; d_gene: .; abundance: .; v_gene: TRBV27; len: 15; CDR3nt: TGTGCCAGCAGTTTTCAGGGTTTAACTGGCTATGGCTACACCTTC; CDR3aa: CASSFQGLTGYGYTF
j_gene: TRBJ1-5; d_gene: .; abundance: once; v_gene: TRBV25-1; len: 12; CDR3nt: TGTGCCAGCAGCCCCGGTGGGGGGCCCCAGCATTTT; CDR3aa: CASSPGGGPQHF
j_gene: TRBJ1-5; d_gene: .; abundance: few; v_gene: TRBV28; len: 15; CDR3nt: TGTGCCAGCAGGTCGTCTCCGGGAGGAGGGGGGCCCCAGCATTTT; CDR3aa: CASRSSPGGGGPQHF
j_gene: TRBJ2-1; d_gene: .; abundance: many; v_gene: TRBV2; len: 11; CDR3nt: TGTGCCAGCAGTGGTCCTAATGAGCAGTTCTTC; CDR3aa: CASSGPNEQFF
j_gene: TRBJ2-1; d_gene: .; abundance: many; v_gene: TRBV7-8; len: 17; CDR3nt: TGTGCCAGCAGCCCCCAAGAGACCCTCAGCTCCTACAATGAGCAGTTCTTC; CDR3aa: CASSPQETLSSYNEQFF
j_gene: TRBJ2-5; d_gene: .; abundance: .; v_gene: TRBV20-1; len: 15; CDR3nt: TGCAGTGCTAGAGAGGGGGGCCCAGGTCAAGAGACCCAGTACTTC; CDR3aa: CSAREGGPGQETQYF
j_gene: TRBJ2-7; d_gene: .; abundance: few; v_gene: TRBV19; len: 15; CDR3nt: TGTGCCAGTAGTCTTGATGGGGAAGCTGACTACGAGCAGTACTTC; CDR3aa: CASSLDGEADYEQYF
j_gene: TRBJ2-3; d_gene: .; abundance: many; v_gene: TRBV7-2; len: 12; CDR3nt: TGTGCCAGCCGACTGATCACAGATACGCAGTATTTT; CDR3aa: CASRLITDTQYF
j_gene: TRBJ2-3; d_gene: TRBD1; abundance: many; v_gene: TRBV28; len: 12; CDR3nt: TGTGCCACGGGACAGAACACAGATACGCAGTATTTT; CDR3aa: CATGQNTDTQYF
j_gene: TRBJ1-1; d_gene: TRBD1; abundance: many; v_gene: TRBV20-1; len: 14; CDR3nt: TGCAGTGCTCCCACAGGGGGCACGGACACTGAAGCTTTCTTT; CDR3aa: CSAPTGGTDTEAFF
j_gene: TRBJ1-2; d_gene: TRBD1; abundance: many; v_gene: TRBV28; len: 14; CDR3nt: TGTGCCAGTCTTCCGGGACAGGGGGCAGGAGGCTACACCTTC; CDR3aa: CASLPGQGAGGYTF
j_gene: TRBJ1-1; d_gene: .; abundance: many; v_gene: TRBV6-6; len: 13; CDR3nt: TGTGCCAGCAGTTACATCGTACACACTGAAGCTTTCTTT; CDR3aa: CASSYIVHTEAFF
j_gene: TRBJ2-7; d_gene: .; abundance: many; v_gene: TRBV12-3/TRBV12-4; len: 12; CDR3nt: TGTGCCAGCAGTCACCGGCTCGACGAGCAGTACTTC; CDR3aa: CASSHRLDEQYF
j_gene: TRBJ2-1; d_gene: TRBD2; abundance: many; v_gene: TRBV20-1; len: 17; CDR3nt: TGCAGTGCTAGACCTATGACCGGGGGGGTCTCCTACAATGAGCAGTTCTTC; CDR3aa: CSARPMTGGVSYNEQFF
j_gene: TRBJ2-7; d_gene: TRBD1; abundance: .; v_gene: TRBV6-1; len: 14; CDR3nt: TGTGCCAGCAGGCGGACAGGGACCAGTGGCGAGCAGTACTTC; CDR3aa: CASRRTGTSGEQYF
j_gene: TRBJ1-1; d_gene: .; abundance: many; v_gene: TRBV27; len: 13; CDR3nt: TGTGCCACAACTAAGGGGGTAGGCGCTGAAGCTTTCTTT; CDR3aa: CATTKGVGAEAFF
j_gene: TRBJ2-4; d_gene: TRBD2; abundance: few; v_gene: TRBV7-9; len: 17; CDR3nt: TGTGCCAGCAGCCCCGGTGGGGGGGTCCTAGCCAAAAACATTCAGTACTTC; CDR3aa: CASSPGGGVLAKNIQYF
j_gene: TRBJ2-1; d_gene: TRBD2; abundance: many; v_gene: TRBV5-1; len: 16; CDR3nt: TGCGCCAGCAGCTTGGATGGTAGCGGGACTTACAATGAGCAGTTCTTC; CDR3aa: CASSLDGSGTYNEQFF